This TCR beta chain was profiled in a study of blood T cell repertoires in COVID-19. Study as a whole: Donors in the United States, Italy and Spain gave samples during acute or convalescent COVID-19. From T cells, B-cell-depleted T cells, or PBMCs came the material, which was cDNA or gDNA.

Per the original methods: Estimation of nucleated cell counts was performed using reference gene primer amplification. The table came from immunoSEQ multiplex PCR; TCRdb's copy has only in-frame clones and leaves some out. The D gene and trimming were derived from the DNA, and the V and J assignments and clone size from that table. The sample lists roughly 150,000 clones; over 70% were seen once. The CDR3 covers 15 residues. V dropped 6 bases and J dropped 9; count of bases not matched to a gene: 13. Germline values: CDR1 MNHEY, CDR2 SVGEGT. The V gene is TRBV6-2 or TRBV6-3, the J gene TRBJ2-1; 8 nucleotides agree with TRBD2. The sequencing input was peripheral blood. This clonotype originated in a woman in her seventies who had recovered from COVID-19. The CDR3, as DNA: TGTGCCAGCAGCCAAATCCCGGGACTAGGCCTTGAGCAGTTCTTC. It translates to CASSQIPGLGLEQFF.